This T cell receptor (beta chain) was sequenced in a study of blood T cell repertoires in COVID-19. About the study: COVID-19 samples, acute and convalescent, were from the United States, Italy and Spain. The cDNA or gDNA used as material had been derived from T cells, B-cell-depleted T cells, or PBMCs.

There are 15 residues in the CDR3. Germline CDR1 SGHVS, CDR2 FQNEAQ. Trimming at V came to 3 bases and at J to 5 bases, leaving 6 bases not matched to a gene. Participants reported their clinical history, and cohort assignment relied on those reports. TCRdb keeps only in-frame clones here, not all; method: immunoSEQ multiplex PCR. The table lists fewer than 350,000 clones, around 85% of them singletons, with around 1.8% in the top ten. V usage is TRBV7-8 and J usage is TRBJ1-1, with 10 nucleotides matching TRBD1. This clonotype was sampled from a woman aged 30 to 39 who had been exposed to COVID-19. Sequences were obtained from PBMCs or T cells enriched from blood (not recorded which). CDR3 amino acids: CASSFERQGATEAFF. The CDR3 DNA sequence: TGTGCCAGCAGCTTCGAAAGACAGGGGGCTACTGAAGCTTTCTTT.